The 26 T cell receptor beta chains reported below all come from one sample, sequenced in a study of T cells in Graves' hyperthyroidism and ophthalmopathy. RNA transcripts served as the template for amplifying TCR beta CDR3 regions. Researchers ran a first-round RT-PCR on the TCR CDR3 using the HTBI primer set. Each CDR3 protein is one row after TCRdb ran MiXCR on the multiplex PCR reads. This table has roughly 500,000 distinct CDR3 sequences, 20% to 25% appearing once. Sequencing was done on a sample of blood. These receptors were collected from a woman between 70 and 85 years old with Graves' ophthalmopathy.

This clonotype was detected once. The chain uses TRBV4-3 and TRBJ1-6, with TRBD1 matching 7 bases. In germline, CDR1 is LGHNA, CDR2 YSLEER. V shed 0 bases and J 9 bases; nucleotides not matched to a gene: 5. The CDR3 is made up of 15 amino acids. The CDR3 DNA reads TGCGCCAGCAGCCAAGATTTGAACAGGGGTTCACCCCTCCACTTT. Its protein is CASSQDLNRGSPLHF.

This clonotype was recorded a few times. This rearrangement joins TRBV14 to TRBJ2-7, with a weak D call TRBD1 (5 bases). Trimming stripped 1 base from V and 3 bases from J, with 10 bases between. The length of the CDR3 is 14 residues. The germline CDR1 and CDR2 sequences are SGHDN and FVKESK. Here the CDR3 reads CASSQVTGRYEQYF. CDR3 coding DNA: TGTGCCAGCAGCCAAGTTACAGGCCGCTACGAGCAGTACTTC.

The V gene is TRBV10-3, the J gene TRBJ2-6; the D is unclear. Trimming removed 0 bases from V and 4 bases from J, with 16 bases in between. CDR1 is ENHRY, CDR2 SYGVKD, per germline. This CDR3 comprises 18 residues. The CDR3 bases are TGTGCCATCAGTGAGTCGACGGGCCCCACGGGCGGGGCCAACGTCCTGACTTTC. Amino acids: CAISESTGPTGGANVLTF.

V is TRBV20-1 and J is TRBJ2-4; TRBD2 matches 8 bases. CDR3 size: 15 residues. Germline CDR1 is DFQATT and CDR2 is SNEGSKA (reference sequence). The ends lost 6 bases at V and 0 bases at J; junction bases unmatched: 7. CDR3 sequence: CSAATSGLAKNIQYF. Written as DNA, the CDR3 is TGCAGTGCGGCAACTAGCGGTTTAGCCAAAAACATTCAGTACTTC.

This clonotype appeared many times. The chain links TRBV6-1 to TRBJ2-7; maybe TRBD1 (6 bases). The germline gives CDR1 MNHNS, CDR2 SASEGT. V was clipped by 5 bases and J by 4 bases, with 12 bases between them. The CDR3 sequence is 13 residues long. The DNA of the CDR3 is TGTGCCAGCAGTCGGGACATTTCATACGAGCAGTACTTC. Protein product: CASSRDISYEQYF.

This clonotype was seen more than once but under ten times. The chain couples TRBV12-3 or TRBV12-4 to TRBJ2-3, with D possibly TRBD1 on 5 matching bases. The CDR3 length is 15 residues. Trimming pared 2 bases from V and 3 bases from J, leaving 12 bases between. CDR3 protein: CASSLRGFGTDTQYF. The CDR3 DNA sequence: TGTGCCAGCAGTTTAAGGGGATTCGGGACAGATACGCAGTATTTT.

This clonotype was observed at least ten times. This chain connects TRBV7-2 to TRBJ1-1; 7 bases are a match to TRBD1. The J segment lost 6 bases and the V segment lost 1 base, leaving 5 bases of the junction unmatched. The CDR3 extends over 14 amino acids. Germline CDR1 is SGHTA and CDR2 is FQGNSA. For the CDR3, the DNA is TGTGCCAGCAGCTTAGGGGAGGGGGCGGCTGAAGCTTTCTTT. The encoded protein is CASSLGEGAAEAFF.

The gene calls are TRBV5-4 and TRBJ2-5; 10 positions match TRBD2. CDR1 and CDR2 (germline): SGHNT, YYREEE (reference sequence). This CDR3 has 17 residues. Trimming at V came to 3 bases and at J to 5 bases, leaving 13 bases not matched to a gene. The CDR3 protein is CASSSPLKREGGETQYF. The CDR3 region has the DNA TGTGCCAGCAGCTCCCCTCTCAAGCGGGAGGGAGGGGAGACCCAGTACTTC.

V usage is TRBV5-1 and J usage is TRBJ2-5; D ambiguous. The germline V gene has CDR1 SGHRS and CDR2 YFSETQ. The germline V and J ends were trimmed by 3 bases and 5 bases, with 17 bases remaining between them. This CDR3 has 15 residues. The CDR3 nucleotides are TGCGCCAGCAGCTCTTCTCATAATGACGCGGAGACCCAGTACTTC. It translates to CASSSSHNDAETQYF.

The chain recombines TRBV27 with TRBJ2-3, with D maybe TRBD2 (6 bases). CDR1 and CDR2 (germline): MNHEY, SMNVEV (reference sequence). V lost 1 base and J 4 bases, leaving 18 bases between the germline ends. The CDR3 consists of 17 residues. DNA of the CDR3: TGTGCCAGCAGTTTATTCGGGCCTAGCGAGAGGGCAGATACGCAGTATTTT. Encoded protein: CASSLFGPSERADTQYF.

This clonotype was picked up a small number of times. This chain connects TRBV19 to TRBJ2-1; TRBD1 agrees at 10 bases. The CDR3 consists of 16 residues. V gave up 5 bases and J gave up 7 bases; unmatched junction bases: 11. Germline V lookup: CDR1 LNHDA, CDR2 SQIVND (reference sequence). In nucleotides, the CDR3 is TGTGCCAGTAGTTTCTCCTACCGGGACAGGGGAAATGAGCAGTTCTTC. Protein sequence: CASSFSYRDRGNEQFF.

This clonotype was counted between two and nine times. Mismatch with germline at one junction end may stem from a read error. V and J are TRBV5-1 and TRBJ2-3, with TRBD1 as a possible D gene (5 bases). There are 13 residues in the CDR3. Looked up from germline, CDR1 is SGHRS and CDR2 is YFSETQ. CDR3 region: CASYDSGTDTQYF. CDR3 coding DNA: TGCGCCAGCTACGACAGTGGCACGGATACGCAGTATTTT.

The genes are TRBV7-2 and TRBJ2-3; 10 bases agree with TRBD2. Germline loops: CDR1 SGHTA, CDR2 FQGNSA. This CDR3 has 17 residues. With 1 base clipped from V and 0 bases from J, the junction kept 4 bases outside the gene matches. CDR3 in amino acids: CASSLGATSGSTDTQYF. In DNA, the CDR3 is TGTGCCAGCAGCTTAGGGGCGACTAGCGGGAGCACAGATACGCAGTATTTT.

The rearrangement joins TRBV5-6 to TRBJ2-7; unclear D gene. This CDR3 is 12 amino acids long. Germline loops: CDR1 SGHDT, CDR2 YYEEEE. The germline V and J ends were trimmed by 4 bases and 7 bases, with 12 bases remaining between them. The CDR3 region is CASSRPFREQYF. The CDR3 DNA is TGTGCCAGCAGCAGGCCGTTTAGGGAGCAGTACTTC.

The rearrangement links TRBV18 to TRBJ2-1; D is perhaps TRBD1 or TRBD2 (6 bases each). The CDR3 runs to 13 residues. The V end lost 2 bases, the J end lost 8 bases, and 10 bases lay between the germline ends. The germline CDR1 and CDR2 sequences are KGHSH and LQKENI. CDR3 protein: CASSPAGEDEQFF. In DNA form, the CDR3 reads TGTGCCAGCTCACCAGCAGGGGAGGATGAGCAGTTCTTC.

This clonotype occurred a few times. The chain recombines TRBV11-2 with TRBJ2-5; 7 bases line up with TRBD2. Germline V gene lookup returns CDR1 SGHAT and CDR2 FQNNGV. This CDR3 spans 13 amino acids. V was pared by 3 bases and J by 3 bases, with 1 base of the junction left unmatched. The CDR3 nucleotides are TGTGCCAGCAGCTTTGGACTAGAAGAGACCCAGTACTTC. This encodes CASSFGLEETQYF.

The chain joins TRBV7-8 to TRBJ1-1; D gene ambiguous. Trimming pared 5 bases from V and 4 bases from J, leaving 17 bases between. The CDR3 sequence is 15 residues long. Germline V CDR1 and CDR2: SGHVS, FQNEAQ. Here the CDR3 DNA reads TGTGCCAGCAGCCCCGGTCGAGGGTTGAGCACTGAAGCTTTCTTT. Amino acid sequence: CASSPGRGLSTEAFF.

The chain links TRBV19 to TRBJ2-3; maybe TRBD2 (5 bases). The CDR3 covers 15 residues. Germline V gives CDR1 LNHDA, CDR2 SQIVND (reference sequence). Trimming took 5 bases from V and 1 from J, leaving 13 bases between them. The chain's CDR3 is CASSHGGAGTDTQYF. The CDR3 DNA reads TGTGCCAGTAGTCATGGAGGAGCGGGCACAGATACGCAGTATTTT.

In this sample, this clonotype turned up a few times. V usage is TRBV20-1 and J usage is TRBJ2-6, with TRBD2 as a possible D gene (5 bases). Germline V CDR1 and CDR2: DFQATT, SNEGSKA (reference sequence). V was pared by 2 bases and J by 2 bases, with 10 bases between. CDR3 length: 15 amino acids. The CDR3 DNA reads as TGCAGTGCTAGACGGCGGGCGCCTGGGGCCAACGTCCTGACTTTC. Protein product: CSARRRAPGANVLTF.

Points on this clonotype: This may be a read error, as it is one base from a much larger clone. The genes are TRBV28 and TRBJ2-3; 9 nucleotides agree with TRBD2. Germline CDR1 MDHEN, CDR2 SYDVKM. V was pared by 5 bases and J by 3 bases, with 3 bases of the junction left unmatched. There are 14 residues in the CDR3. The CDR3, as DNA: TGTGCCAGCAGTGTAGCGGGAGCAACAGATACGCAGTATTTT. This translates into CASSVAGATDTQYF. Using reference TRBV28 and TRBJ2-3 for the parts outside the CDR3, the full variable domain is DVKVTQSSRYLVKRTGEKVFLECVQDMDHENMFWYRQDPGLGLRLIYFSYDVKMKEKGDIPEGYSVSREKKERFSLILESASTNQTSMYLCASSVAGATDTQYFGPGTRLTVL.

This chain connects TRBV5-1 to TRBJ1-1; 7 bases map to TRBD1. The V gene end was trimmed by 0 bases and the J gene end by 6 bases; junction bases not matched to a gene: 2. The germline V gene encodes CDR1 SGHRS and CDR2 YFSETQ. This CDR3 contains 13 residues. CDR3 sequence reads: CASSLDGTAEAFF. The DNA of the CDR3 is TGCGCCAGCAGCTTGGACGGGACAGCTGAAGCTTTCTTT.

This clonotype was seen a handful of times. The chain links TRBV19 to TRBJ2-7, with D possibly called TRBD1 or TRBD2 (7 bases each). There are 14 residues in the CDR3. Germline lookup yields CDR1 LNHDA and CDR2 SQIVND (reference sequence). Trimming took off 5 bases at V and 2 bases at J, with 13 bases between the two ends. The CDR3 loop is CASSPQGGTYEQYF. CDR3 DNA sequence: TGTGCCAGTAGTCCGCAGGGGGGGACCTACGAGCAGTACTTC. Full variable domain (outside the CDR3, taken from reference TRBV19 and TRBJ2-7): DGGITQSPKYLFRKEGQNVTLSCEQNLNHDAMYWYRQDPGQGLRLIYYSQIVNDFQKGDIAEGYSVSREKKESFPLTVTSAQKNPTAFYLCASSPQGGTYEQYFGPGTRLTVT.

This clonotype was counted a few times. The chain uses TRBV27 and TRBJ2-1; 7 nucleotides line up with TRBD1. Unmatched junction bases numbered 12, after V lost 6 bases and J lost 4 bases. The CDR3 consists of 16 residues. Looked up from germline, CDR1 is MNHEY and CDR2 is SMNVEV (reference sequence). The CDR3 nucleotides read TGTGCCAGCAGCCAGCCCGGGACACAGGGGTACAATGAGCAGTTCTTC. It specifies CASSQPGTQGYNEQFF.

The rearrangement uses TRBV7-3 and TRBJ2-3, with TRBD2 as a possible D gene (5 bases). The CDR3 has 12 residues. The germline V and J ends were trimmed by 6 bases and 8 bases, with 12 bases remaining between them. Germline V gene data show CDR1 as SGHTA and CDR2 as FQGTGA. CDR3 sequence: CASSDVGATQYF. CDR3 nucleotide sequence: TGTGCCAGCAGTGATGTGGGAGCTACGCAGTATTTT.

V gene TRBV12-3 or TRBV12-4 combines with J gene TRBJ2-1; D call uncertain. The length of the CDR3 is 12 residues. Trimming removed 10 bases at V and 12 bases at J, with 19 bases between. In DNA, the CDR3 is TGTGCCAACAGCTCAATTTTCTGTGTGCAGTTCTTC. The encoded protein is CANSSIFCVQFF.

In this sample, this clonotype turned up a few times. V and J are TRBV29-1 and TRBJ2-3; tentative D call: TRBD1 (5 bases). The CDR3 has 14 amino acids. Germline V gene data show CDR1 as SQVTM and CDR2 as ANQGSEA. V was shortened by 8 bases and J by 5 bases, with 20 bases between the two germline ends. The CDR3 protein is CSITPGRVGDTQYF. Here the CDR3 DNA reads TGCAGCATAACCCCGGGCAGGGTGGGAGATACGCAGTATTTT.